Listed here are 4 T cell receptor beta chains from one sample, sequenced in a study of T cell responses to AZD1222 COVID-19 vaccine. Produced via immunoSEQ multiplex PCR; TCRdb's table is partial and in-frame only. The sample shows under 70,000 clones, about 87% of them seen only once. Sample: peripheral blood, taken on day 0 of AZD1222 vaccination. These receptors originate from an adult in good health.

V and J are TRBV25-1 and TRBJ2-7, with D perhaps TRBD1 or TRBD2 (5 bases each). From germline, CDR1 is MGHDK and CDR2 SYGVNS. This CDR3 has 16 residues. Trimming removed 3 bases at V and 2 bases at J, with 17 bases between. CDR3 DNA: TGTGCCAGCAGTGAGGGGGTCATCACCAGGGCCTACGAGCAGTACTTC. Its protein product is CASSEGVITRAYEQYF.

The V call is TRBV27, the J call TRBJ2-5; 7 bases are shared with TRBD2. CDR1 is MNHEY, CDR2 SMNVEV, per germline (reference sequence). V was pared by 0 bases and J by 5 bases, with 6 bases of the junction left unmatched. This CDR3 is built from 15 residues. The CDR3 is CASSLSGGREETQYF. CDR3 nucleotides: TGTGCCAGCAGTTTATCGGGGGGGAGGGAGGAGACCCAGTACTTC.

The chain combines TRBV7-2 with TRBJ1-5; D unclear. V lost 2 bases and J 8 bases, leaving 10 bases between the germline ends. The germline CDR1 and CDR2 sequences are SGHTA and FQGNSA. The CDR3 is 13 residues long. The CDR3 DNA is TGTGCCAGCAGCTTACAAGGGAATGAGCCCCAGCATTTT. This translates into CASSLQGNEPQHF.

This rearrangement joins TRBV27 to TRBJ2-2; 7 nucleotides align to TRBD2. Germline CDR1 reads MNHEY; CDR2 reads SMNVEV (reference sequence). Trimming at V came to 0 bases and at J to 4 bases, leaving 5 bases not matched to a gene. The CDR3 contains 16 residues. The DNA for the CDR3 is TGTGCCAGCAGTTTATCGGTAGCGGGCCGCACCGGGGAGCTGTTTTTT. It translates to CASSLSVAGRTGELFF.